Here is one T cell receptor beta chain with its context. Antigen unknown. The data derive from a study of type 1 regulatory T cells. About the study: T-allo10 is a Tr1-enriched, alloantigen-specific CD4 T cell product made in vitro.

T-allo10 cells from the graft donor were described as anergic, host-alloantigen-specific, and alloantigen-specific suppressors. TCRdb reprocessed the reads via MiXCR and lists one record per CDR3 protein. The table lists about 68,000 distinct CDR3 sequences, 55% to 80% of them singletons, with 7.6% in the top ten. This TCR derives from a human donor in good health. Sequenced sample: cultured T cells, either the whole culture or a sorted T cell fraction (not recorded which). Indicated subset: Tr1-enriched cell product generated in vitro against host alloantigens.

The CDR3, as DNA: TGTGCCAGCAGCTTAGTTAGGGATCTAGCTGGCGAGCAGTACTTC. It codes for CASSLVRDLAGEQYF. The gene calls are TRBV11-2 and TRBJ2-7, with a tentative D call TRBD2 (5 bases). Trimming shortened V by 1 base and J by 6 bases, and 16 bases separated the two germline ends. The germline V gene encodes CDR1 SGHAT and CDR2 FQNNGV. This CDR3 comprises 15 residues.